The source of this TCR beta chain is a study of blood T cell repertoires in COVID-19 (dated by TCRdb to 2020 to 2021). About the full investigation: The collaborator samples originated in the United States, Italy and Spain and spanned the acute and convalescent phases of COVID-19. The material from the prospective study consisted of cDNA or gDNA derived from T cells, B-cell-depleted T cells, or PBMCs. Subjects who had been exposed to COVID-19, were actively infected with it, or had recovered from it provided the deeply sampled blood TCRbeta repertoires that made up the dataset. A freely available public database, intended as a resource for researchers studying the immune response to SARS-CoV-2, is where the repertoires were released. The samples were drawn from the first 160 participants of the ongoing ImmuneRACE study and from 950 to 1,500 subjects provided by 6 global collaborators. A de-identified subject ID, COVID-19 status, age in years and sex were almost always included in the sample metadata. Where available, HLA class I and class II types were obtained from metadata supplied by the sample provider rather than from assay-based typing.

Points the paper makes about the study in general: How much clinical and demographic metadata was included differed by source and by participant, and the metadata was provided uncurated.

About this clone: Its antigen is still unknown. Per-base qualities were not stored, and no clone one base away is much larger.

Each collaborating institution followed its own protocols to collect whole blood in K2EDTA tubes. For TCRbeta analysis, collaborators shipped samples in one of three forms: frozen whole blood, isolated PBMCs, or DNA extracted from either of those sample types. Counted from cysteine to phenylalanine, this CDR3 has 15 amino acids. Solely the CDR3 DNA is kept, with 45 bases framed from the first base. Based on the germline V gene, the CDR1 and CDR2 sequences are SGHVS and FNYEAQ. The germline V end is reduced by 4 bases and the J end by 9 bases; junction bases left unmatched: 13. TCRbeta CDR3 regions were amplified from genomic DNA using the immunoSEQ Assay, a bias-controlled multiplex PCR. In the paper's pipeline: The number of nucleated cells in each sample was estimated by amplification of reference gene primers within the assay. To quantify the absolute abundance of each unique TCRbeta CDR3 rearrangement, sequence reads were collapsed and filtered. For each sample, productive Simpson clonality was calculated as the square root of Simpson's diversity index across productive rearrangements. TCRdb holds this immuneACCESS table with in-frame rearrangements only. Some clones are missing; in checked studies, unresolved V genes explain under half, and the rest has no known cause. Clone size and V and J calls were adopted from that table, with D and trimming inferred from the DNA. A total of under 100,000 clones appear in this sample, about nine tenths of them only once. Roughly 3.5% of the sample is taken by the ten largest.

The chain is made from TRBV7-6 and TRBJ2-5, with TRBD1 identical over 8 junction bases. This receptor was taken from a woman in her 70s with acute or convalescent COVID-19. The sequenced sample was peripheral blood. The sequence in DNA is TGTGCCAGCAGCTCCGGACAGGGCCCTCGAGGGGCCCAGTACTTC. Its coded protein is CASSSGQGPRGAQYF.